Listed below are T cell receptor beta chains from one sample, sequenced in a study of the immune and genomic landscape of osteosarcoma. The method was immunoSEQ multiplex PCR; TCRdb's version includes in-frame clones alone and lacks a portion of them. The sample holds 2,500 to 3,000 clones; about 80% are singletons and the top ten take about a tenth. Sequencing used metastatic tumor tissue from the lung. The receptors were sampled from a woman younger than 30 with osteosarcoma. The CDR3 runs from the conserved cysteine through the conserved F or W. The D gene is left open where the match is weak. Not every row has a clone size; where given, it reads once, few, many or a size class.

cdr3_aa,cdr3_nt,v_call,d_call,clone_size,j_call
CASSLGLAGALGDTQYF,TGCGCCAGCAGCTTGGGTCTAGCGGGGGCATTGGGGGATACGCAGTATTTT,TRBV5-1,TRBD2,-,TRBJ2-3
CASSRGQGDETQYF,TGTGCCAGCAGCCGGGGACAGGGGGACGAGACCCAGTACTTC,TRBV5-6,TRBD1,-,TRBJ2-5
CASAPGPLGETQYF,TGTGCTAGTGCCCCCGGTCCCTTAGGGGAGACCCAGTACTTC,TRBV12-5,-,-,TRBJ2-5
CASSPRSGTGGVLEKLFF,TGTGCCAGCAGCCCCAGGTCCGGGACAGGGGGCGTTTTAGAGAAACTGTTTTTT,TRBV7-2,TRBD1,-,TRBJ1-4
CASSVFADTQYF,TGTGCCAGCAGCGTTTTTGCGGATACGCAGTATTTT,TRBV9,-,-,TRBJ2-3
CASSARLAGGPSTDTQYF,TGTGCCAGCAGCGCCCGACTAGCGGGGGGGCCTAGCACAGATACGCAGTATTTT,TRBV5-5,TRBD2,-,TRBJ2-3
CASSPRQGSSTEAFF,TGTGCCAGCAGCCCGAGACAGGGAAGTTCCACTGAAGCTTTCTTT,TRBV9,TRBD1,few,TRBJ1-1
CAGKGQELVLAPSGANVLTF,TGTGCCGGCAAAGGCCAGGAGCTCGTCCTTGCCCCCTCTGGGGCCAACGTCCTGACTTTC,TRBV2,-,-,TRBJ2-6
CASSPQRVNQPQHF,TGTGCCAGCTCACCACAAAGGGTTAATCAGCCCCAGCATTTT,TRBV18,-,-,TRBJ1-5
CASSPQGWHTEAFF,TGTGCCAGCAGTCCACAGGGATGGCACACTGAAGCTTTCTTT,TRBV6-1,-,-,TRBJ1-1
CASSDRVLSIRGYTF,TGTGCCAGCTCCGACAGGGTTTTATCTATTCGTGGCTACACCTTC,TRBV27,TRBD1,-,TRBJ1-2
CASRTDTEAFF,TGTGCCAGCAGGACAGACACTGAAGCTTTCTTT,TRBV6-5,-,large,TRBJ1-1
CASSLEGIETQYF,TGTGCCAGCAGCTTAGAGGGAATAGAGACCCAGTACTTC,TRBV11-2,-,-,TRBJ2-5
CASTAGIWTEAFF,TGTGCCAGCACAGCGGGGATTTGGACTGAAGCTTTCTTT,TRBV2,-,-,TRBJ1-1
CSVARDNEQFF,TGCAGCGTGGCGAGGGACAATGAGCAGTTCTTC,TRBV29-1,-,once,TRBJ2-1
CASSLRVSGDTDTQYF,TGTGCCAGCAGCTTAAGAGTTAGCGGGGACACAGATACGCAGTATTTT,TRBV11-2,TRBD2,-,TRBJ2-3
CASTGTGEETQYF,TGCGCCAGCACGGGGACAGGGGAAGAGACCCAGTACTTC,TRBV10-2,TRBD1,-,TRBJ2-5
CARSSETQYF,TGTGCCAGAAGCTCGGAGACCCAGTACTTC,TRBV5-3,-,once,TRBJ2-5
CASRDPRSYSNQPQHF,TGTGCCAGCAGGGACCCTCGGAGCTATAGCAATCAGCCCCAGCATTTT,TRBV2,-,-,TRBJ1-5
CASSLGTDTQYF,TGTGCCAGCAGTTTAGGCACAGATACGCAGTATTTT,TRBV27,-,once,TRBJ2-3
CASTGGWSTDTQYF,TGTGCCAGCACCGGAGGTTGGAGCACAGATACGCAGTATTTT,TRBV2,-,-,TRBJ2-3
CASSDGSGANVLTF,TGTGCCAGCAGTGATGGGTCTGGGGCCAACGTCCTGACTTTC,TRBV27,-,-,TRBJ2-6
CASSWGDRDNEKLFF,TGTGCCAGCAGCTGGGGGGACAGAGATAATGAAAAACTGTTTTTT,TRBV7-9,TRBD1,-,TRBJ1-4